The present T cell receptor beta chain was sequenced within a study of CD8+ T cells in alopecia areata. The study, taken as a whole, reports: In lesional scalp, particularly from alopecia totalis/universalis, clonality was higher than in normal scalp. Sequencing of scalp tissue also captures the resident alphabeta T cells of normal skin.

This CDR3 is 16 amino acids long. Germline V lookup: CDR1 MGHRA, CDR2 YSYEKL. V gave up 2 bases and J gave up 7 bases; unmatched junction bases: 8. Notes on this clone: Its antigen remains unidentified.

The sequencing template was cDNA reverse transcribed from extracted RNA. Repertoires were generated with immunoSEQ multiplex PCR, while TCRdb's copy carries only in-frame clones and drops some. This sample has fewer than 150,000 clones; roughly two thirds occur once, and the top ten carry approximately 3%. Investigators sorted PBMCs to obtain both CD4+ and CD8+ T cells. This receptor was taken from a human donor in good health. The rearrangement joins TRBV4-1 to TRBJ1-2, with 12 bases that match TRBD1. The sequenced sample consisted of CD4+ T cells sorted from blood. The DNA of the CDR3 is TGCGCCAGCAGCCAACCCCGGGACAGGGGGCATAGTGGCTACACCTTC. It encodes CASSQPRDRGHSGYTF.